Each of the 18 T cell receptor beta chains below was sequenced from the same sample in a study of shared clonotypes between healthy human individuals. Terminally differentiated effector memory CD45RA+ cells were excluded from the naive CD8 cells, which were CD45RO-negative and positively selected for CCR7. Method: immunoSEQ multiplex PCR; TCRdb's copy keeps in-frame clones and lacks some. The sample carries hundreds of thousands of clones, around 95% recorded once. The specimen sequenced was naive CD8+ T cells sorted from blood. The source of these receptors is a woman in her twenties or thirties in good health.

The chain has TRBV9 and TRBJ2-1, with 11 positions matching TRBD2. There are 17 residues in the CDR3. Per the germline V gene, CDR1 is SGDLS and CDR2 is YYNGEE. After removal of 0 bases from V and 6 bases from J, the junction contained 8 bases not matched to a gene. The CDR3 reads CASSVVAGGPLTNEQFF. DNA of the CDR3: TGTGCCAGCAGCGTAGTAGCGGGAGGGCCATTGACCAATGAGCAGTTCTTC.

This clone was picked up one time. The chain carries TRBV2 and TRBJ2-2; TRBD2 is a possible D gene (5 bases). Deletions cut 6 bases from V and 5 bases from J, with 10 bases between. The length of the CDR3 is 13 residues. Per the germline V gene, CDR1 is SNHLY and CDR2 is FYNNEI. The CDR3 spells CASSFTGTGELFF. CDR3 coding DNA: TGTGCCAGCAGCTTTACGGGGACCGGGGAGCTGTTTTTT.

The CDR3 nucleotides read TGCGCCAGCAGCCAAGATCAATTGGCCGATGAGCAGTTCTTC. Amino acid sequence: CASSQDQLADEQFF. The chain links TRBV4-1 to TRBJ2-1, with unresolved D. V was cut by 0 bases and J by 8 bases, with 11 bases left in between. Germline V gives CDR1 MGHRA, CDR2 YSYEKL. This CDR3 contains 14 residues.

In its sample, this clone was seen once. The rearrangement links TRBV11-2 to TRBJ2-1, with a possible D match to TRBD2 (5 bases). The V and J ends lost 5 bases and 5 bases respectively, with 19 bases between them. CDR1 is SGHAT and CDR2 is FQNNGV in the germline V gene. This CDR3 has 16 residues. The CDR3: CASSLLAGNSNNEQFF. CDR3 bases: TGTGCCAGCAGCCTCCTGGCCGGGAATTCTAACAATGAGCAGTTCTTC.

Here the CDR3 DNA reads TGTGCCAGCAGCTCAGACAGGGCAGGGGAGCTGTTTTTT. The encoded protein is CASSSDRAGELFF. The V gene is TRBV7-8, the J gene TRBJ2-2, with 7 bases lining up with TRBD1. This CDR3 is built from 13 residues. Trimming cost V 4 bases and J 8 bases; bases outside gene matches: 4. The germline V gene encodes CDR1 SGHVS and CDR2 FQNEAQ.

V and J are TRBV5-6 and TRBJ2-7, with D perhaps assigned TRBD1 or TRBD2 (5 bases each). Per germline, CDR1 SGHDT and CDR2 YYEEEE. Between the trimmed V and J ends, which lost 5 bases and 3 bases, there was a span of 15 bases. The CDR3 contains 14 residues. CDR3: CASSIRDRNYEQYF. In nucleotides, the CDR3 is TGTGCCAGCAGTATCCGGGACCGAAACTACGAGCAGTACTTC.

The chain has TRBV10-3 and TRBJ2-4; D ambiguous. The V and J ends lost 3 bases and 1 base respectively, with 10 bases between them. The CDR3 extends over 15 amino acids. CDR1 and CDR2 from the germline V gene are ENHRY and SYGVKD. CDR3 loop: CAISEGGMAKNIQYF. In DNA form, the CDR3 reads TGTGCCATCAGTGAAGGTGGTATGGCCAAAAACATTCAGTACTTC.

The chain carries TRBV18 and TRBJ2-2; D not resolved. V was pared by 6 bases and J by 6 bases, with 8 bases between. The CDR3 runs to 12 residues. Germline CDR1 and CDR2: KGHSH and LQKENI. For the CDR3, the DNA is TGTGCCAGCTCGCAAGAGGCCGGGGAGCTGTTTTTT. Protein: CASSQEAGELFF.

Regarding this clone: Different DNA sequences within this sample yield the same CDR3. V gene TRBV27 combines with J gene TRBJ2-7, with 10 bases identical to TRBD1. CDR1 and CDR2 (germline): MNHEY, SMNVEV (reference sequence). The CDR3 has 15 amino acids. V was pared by 5 bases and J by 4 bases, with 8 bases of the junction left unmatched. CDR3 amino acids: CASSLTGQGIYEQYF. CDR3 bases: TGTGCCAGCAGTCTGACGGGACAGGGGATTTACGAGCAGTACTTC.

The CDR3 coding sequence is TGTGCCAGCAGCCCAAAACGGTCGCCGGACACTGAAGCTTTCTTT. It is translated as CASSPKRSPDTEAFF. This chain connects TRBV7-8 to TRBJ1-1; D is uncertain. The CDR3 totals 15 residues. CDR1 is SGHVS, CDR2 FQNEAQ, per germline. V was trimmed by 5 bases and J by 3 bases, leaving 16 bases between them. Full variable domain (missing parts from reference TRBV7-8 and TRBJ1-1): GAGVSQSPRYKVAKRGQDVALRCDPISGHVSLFWYQQALGQGPEFLTYFQNEAQLDKSGLPSDRFFAERPEGSVSTLKIQRTQQEDSAVYLCASSPKRSPDTEAFFGQGTRLTVV.

The V gene is TRBV29-1, the J gene TRBJ2-7; 7 nucleotides line up with TRBD1. This CDR3 is 12 amino acids long. Germline trimming cut 7 bases from V and 0 bases from J; bases unmatched to any gene: 3. CDR1 and CDR2 from the germline V gene are SQVTM and ANQGSEA. The CDR3 DNA reads as TGCAGCGCCTGGGACAGCTCCTACGAGCAGTACTTC. It yields the protein CSAWDSSYEQYF.

This clone was seen once. V and J are TRBV29-1 and TRBJ2-2; D may be TRBD1 (5 bases). CDR1 is SQVTM, CDR2 ANQGSEA, per germline. Deletions cut 7 bases from V and 1 base from J, with 13 bases between. This CDR3 region has 14 residues. CDR3 DNA: TGCAGCGCCGAAACAGGACAGAACACCGGGGAGCTGTTTTTT. It translates to CSAETGQNTGELFF.

CDR3 nucleotides: TGTGCCAGCAGCTTGAGTAGCGGGATCCACTACGAGCAGTACTTC. This sequence encodes CASSLSSGIHYEQYF. V usage is TRBV11-3 and J usage is TRBJ2-7; 8 bases fit TRBD2. Germline CDR1 is SGHNT and CDR2 is YENEEA. There are 15 residues in the CDR3. V shed 3 bases and J 3 bases; nucleotides not matched to a gene: 7.

V usage is TRBV7-8 and J usage is TRBJ2-3; unclear D gene. CDR1 and CDR2 (germline): SGHVS, FQNEAQ. Trimming shortened V by 3 bases and J by 4 bases, and 5 bases separated the two germline ends. CDR3 length equals 12 residues. The DNA for the CDR3 is TGTGCCAGCAGCTTTTATGCAGATACGCAGTATTTT. Translated, it gives CASSFYADTQYF.

DNA of the CDR3: TGTGCCAGCGGAATCTACAACTACAATGAGCAGTTCTTC. Translating it yields CASGIYNYNEQFF. The genes are TRBV2 and TRBJ2-1; D uncertain. Per the germline V gene, CDR1 is SNHLY and CDR2 is FYNNEI. Between the trimmed V and J ends, which lost 8 bases and 3 bases, there was a span of 11 bases. The CDR3 runs 13 residues.

The chain couples TRBV5-4 to TRBJ2-7, with TRBD1 matching over 11 bases. V lost 5 bases and J lost 6; bases outside the gene matches: 10. The CDR3 is 15 residues long. CDR1 and CDR2 (germline): SGHNT, YYREEE (reference sequence). CDR3 protein: CASRAGQGAVLEQYF. CDR3 DNA: TGTGCCAGCAGGGCCGGACAGGGGGCGGTCCTCGAGCAGTACTTC.

V gene TRBV25-1 combines with J gene TRBJ2-5, with D unclear. There are 14 residues in the CDR3. V dropped 0 bases and J dropped 1 base, with 6 bases sitting between them. Germline V gives CDR1 MGHDK, CDR2 SYGVNS. The CDR3 DNA reads as TGTGCCAGCAGTGAATATTTCACCCAAGAGACCCAGTACTTC. This translates into CASSEYFTQETQYF.

V and J are TRBV14 and TRBJ2-6, with D unclear. Trimming removed 4 bases from V and 1 base from J, with 11 bases in between. CDR1 and CDR2 from the germline V gene are SGHDN and FVKESK. CDR3 size: 16 residues. The CDR3 nucleotides are TGTGCCAGCAGCCCCTTTTCGATTTCTGGGGCCAACGTCCTGACTTTC. Translated, it gives CASSPFSISGANVLTF.